The source of this T cell receptor beta chain is a study of post-analysis software for immune sequencing data. In the case of this clonotype: Its antigen is unknown.

Tagging with unique molecular identifiers was a feature of the TCR beta cDNA libraries. cDNA molecules numbering approximately 500,000 came from roughly 1.1 to 9.2 million T cells. TCRdb reprocessed the PCR reads via MiXCR and lists one record per CDR3 protein. This sample has hundreds of thousands of distinct CDR3 sequences, with 44% found just once. CDR3 length: 13 residues. V lost 3 bases and J 3 bases, leaving 8 bases between the germline ends. General study findings and limits: TRBV5-6, TRBV5-1 and TRBV20-1 were among roughly five TRBV segments more frequent in patients than controls.

This clonotype was obtained from a girl between 5 and 17 years old with multiple sclerosis. V and J are TRBV12-3 or TRBV12-4 and TRBJ2-5; D call uncertain. Sample: blood. The CDR3 region has the DNA TGTGCCAGCAGTTTTGTCCAAAAAGAGACCCAGTACTTC. It codes for CASSFVQKETQYF.